This T cell receptor beta chain was observed in a study of cytomegalovirus exposure and HLA in healthy donors. Whole-study context: Of 398 genotyped donors, around 84% clustered with self-reported Caucasian donors.

A note on this clone: Its antigen remains unidentified.

V was pared by 4 bases and J by 3 bases, with 14 bases of the junction left unmatched. This CDR3 is built from 18 residues. Germline V gene sequence: CDR1 SGHRS, CDR2 YFSETQ. PCR amplification relied on 60 Vbeta primers (plus 13 Jbeta primers). The protocol was immunoSEQ multiplex PCR, while the TCRdb copy is restricted to in-frame clones and leaves out a portion. The sample records around 160,000 clones, roughly 80% being singletons. Each of the donors was a healthy bone marrow donor. Study-level findings and limits: A later analysis, which compared TCR beta chains of equal frequency, found the HLA-associated ones more clonally expanded. Immune exposure information comprised only CMV serostatus.

Sequencing input: PBMCs. The sequence derives from a woman aged 35 to 49 in good health and CMV-seropositive. The rearrangement joins TRBV5-1 to TRBJ1-2; TRBD1 agrees at 11 bases. The CDR3 protein is CASSPVPGQGGEYYGYTF. DNA for the CDR3: TGCGCCAGCAGCCCCGTCCCGGGACAGGGGGGGGAGTACTATGGCTACACCTTC.